This T cell receptor (beta chain) derives from a study of T cells in Graves' hyperthyroidism and ophthalmopathy (dated by TCRdb to about 2019). In the study overall: Peripheral blood was collected at initial diagnosis, before any treatment. A discovery cohort of approximately 100 patients, roughly 40 with Graves' ophthalmopathy and more than 55 with stable Graves' hyperthyroidism, was used to find distinguishing TCR V-J signatures. Whether ophthalmopathy could be predicted prospectively was tested in an independent validation cohort made up of under 20 hyperthyroidism patients plus 17 patients who later progressed to ophthalmopathy. The 85 to 100 discovery patients were divided at random into training and test sets in a 7:3 ratio. In addition, the study compared T-cell repertoires in thyroid tissue and in blood from over 5 Graves' hyperthyroidism patients. Once sampling was done, hyperthyroidism patients were given methimazole at a starting dose of 30 mg daily, whereas ophthalmopathy patients were given high-dose intravenous methylprednisolone. The paper reports TCR Vbeta CDR3 sequencing of approximately 140 peripheral blood samples: under 45 ophthalmopathy, about 75 hyperthyroidism and around 17 progressor patients.

Amplification of TCR beta CDR3 regions was carried out from RNA transcripts. The first round of RT-PCR for the TCR CDR3 was performed with the HTBI primer set and the Qiagen OneStep RT-PCR kit. A second multiplex PCR round built the libraries, followed by size selection and purification. Paired-end sequencing of the libraries was performed with 100 bp reads on an Illumina HiSeq2000. Per the original workflow: SOAPnuke was used to process the raw data, with reads discarded if the reads contained adapters or uncalled bases, had a mean Phred below 15, or lacked an exact constant-primer or identifier match. High-quality paired reads were merged with COPE v1.2.5, and unique nucleotide sequences were defined as clonotypes. MiTCR v1.1 was used to align the clonotypes against IMGT TRBV, TRBD and TRBJ reference segments. The analysis was restricted to V-J combinations with a frequency above 0.0001, which together covered 99.2% of the repertoires. The TCS score was defined as F50 (clonal expansion) divided by E x V (chaos), with BLOSUM62-based TCRdist calculated between CDR3 peptides within each V-J. Welch's t-statistics and random forest reduced 450 to 600 V-J features to about 13, which were used in a naive Bayes classifier (R e1071). TCRdb cleaned the public reads at Q25 with fastp, built clones with MiXCR and kept in-frame beta chains. Duplicate CDR3 protein sequences are folded into a single record with the most common DNA and genes. The V and J calls were not made by the authors but by TCRdb's processing. Here the sample has about 200,000 distinct CDR3 sequences; about 15% occur a single time. 50% of the sample goes to the ten largest clones.

Stable Graves' hyperthyroidism was defined as the absence of progression to ophthalmopathy over 18 months of follow-up. Hyperthyroidism patients were newly diagnosed, with disease duration under 2 months, and aged 18 to 65 years. Any patient with an uncontrolled infection, another autoimmune disease, pregnancy or lactation was excluded. Diagnoses were based on clinical symptoms, serum thyroxine and TRAb, thyroid ultrasound and orbital computed tomography. PBMCs were separated from approximately 9.9 ml of fresh peripheral blood using Ficoll-Paque density gradient centrifugation. Total RNA was extracted using Trizol reagent, and RNA quality was assessed on an Agilent 2100 Bioanalyzer. Trimming costs V 3 bases and J 0 bases, and their ends lie 6 bases apart. The germline V gene specifies SGDLS as CDR1 and YYNGEE as CDR2. The CDR3 has 14 amino acids, counting the end cysteine and phenylalanine. Only the CDR3 DNA is retained, 42 bases long and in frame from the first base.

This clonotype was observed many times. Its antigen has not been determined. No clone much larger than this one lies a single base away; base qualities are absent. What the research found in general, with its limitations: Most expanded thyroid clonotypes (frequency above 0.001) were also detected in blood, suggesting blood repertoires may reflect thyroid immune responses. Sample size was not statistically predetermined, and blinding of investigators to group allocation was not performed. In validation, the model predicted progression to ophthalmopathy a median of around 6.5 months before onset, with over 55% sensitivity and about 72% specificity. A 13 V-J signature model separated ophthalmopathy from stable hyperthyroidism, with 87.88% sensitivity and 81.08% specificity in cross-validation and 80%/75% in testing.

The TCR originated in a man aged 45-65 years with Graves' hyperthyroidism. The chain is made from TRBV9 and TRBJ1-4; no confident D gene assignment can be made. The specimen sequenced was blood. The CDR3 region reads CASSGSATNEKLFF. The bases read TGTGCCAGCAGCGGCAGTGCAACTAATGAAAAACTGTTTTTT.